Listed below are T cell receptor beta chains from one sample, sequenced in a study of blood T cell repertoires in COVID-19. Using immunoSEQ multiplex PCR, the repertoire was profiled, and TCRdb retains in-frame clones only, with some absent. The sample yields 140,000 to 150,000 clones, roughly 89% seen once. Sequencing was carried out using peripheral blood. Receptors were obtained from a man aged 55 to 69 with active or convalescent COVID-19. Each CDR3 is given with its conserved first and last residue. D genes are given only for firm matches. For some rows the clone size is stated as once, few or many, or as a class when expanded; others skip it.

clone_size d_call j_call v_call cdr3_aa
- - TRBJ2-7 TRBV6-5 CASSTRPLQAYEQYF
- TRBD2 TRBJ2-3 TRBV27 CATHLGGVTGTQYF
- TRBD2 TRBJ2-3 TRBV7-3 CASSPGLAGDTQYF
- - TRBJ1-6 TRBV4-1 CASSQDFSRNSPLHF
- - TRBJ1-5 TRBV19 CASSIDRANQPQHF
- TRBD1 TRBJ2-7 TRBV27 CASGRGQGAIEQYF
once TRBD1 TRBJ1-6 TRBV5-4 CATSGTGNNSPLHF
- TRBD1 TRBJ2-1 TRBV30 CAWRYGTGHSYNEQFF
- - TRBJ2-7 TRBV7-2 CASSLGPFYEQYF
- - TRBJ2-2 TRBV9 CASSGRELNTGELFF
- - TRBJ2-5 TRBV6-1 CASSDFGGGFGVQETQYF
- - TRBJ2-3 TRBV4-1 CASSQGVQAGGEAQYF
- - TRBJ1-5 TRBV28 CASSFPQGRQPQHF
- - TRBJ1-1 TRBV27 CASSPVGEVEAFF
once - TRBJ2-1 TRBV7-5 CVRSLVVGGHRGFNEQFF
- - TRBJ1-5 TRBV5-1 CASSLGQNSNQPQHF
- - TRBJ2-3 TRBV7-2 CASSLGLQASTDTQYF
- - TRBJ1-1 TRBV18 CASSPSLTGMNTEAFF
- - TRBJ1-2 TRBV20-1 CSASPQDYGYTF
- TRBD1 TRBJ1-2 TRBV28 CASSPNHYGQGAYGYTF
once TRBD2 TRBJ2-2 TRBV4-3 CASSQDRLGLAGVNGELFF
- - TRBJ2-1 TRBV12-3/TRBV12-4 CASSLGQNNEQFF
- - TRBJ2-2 TRBV5-4 CASSSGDPNTGELFF
- TRBD1 TRBJ1-1 TRBV5-4 CASSSRTGVGNTEAFF
- TRBD1 TRBJ2-7 TRBV20-1 CSASDRGYEQYF
- TRBD1 TRBJ1-3 TRBV7-2 CASSLGDSAGNTIYF
- TRBD2 TRBJ2-1 TRBV6-2/TRBV6-3 CASSSGLAGLNEQFF
- - TRBJ2-3 TRBV3-1/TRBV3-2 CASSQEGGGDTQYF
once TRBD1 TRBJ1-5 TRBV6-6 CASSYRPDRGNQPQHF
few - TRBJ1-2 TRBV18 CASSPSRFDGYTF
- TRBD1 TRBJ1-2 TRBV15 CATSRGQGPVYGYTF
- TRBD1 TRBJ1-1 TRBV7-9 CASSSRQGTNTEAFF
- - TRBJ1-5 TRBV6-9 CASSYHSGTLDNQPQHF
- TRBD1 TRBJ1-5 TRBV27 CASSWTGAQPQHF
- - TRBJ2-1 TRBV30 CAWSPTGFSYNEQFF
- TRBD2 TRBJ2-7 TRBV5-1 CASSPGTSGDHEQYF
- TRBD1 TRBJ1-6 TRBV11-2 CASSWGDSSYNSPLHF
- - TRBJ1-5 TRBV6-1 CASSEAYSNQPQHF
- TRBD1 TRBJ1-5 TRBV28 CASSPPQGYNQPQHF
- TRBD1 TRBJ1-3 TRBV5-1 CASSLGTGTGNTIYF
- - TRBJ2-7 TRBV28 CASSLVGHYYEQYF
- TRBD1 TRBJ1-4 TRBV19 CASSTGTGINEKLFF